A single sample is the source of the 21 T cell receptor beta chains below, sequenced in a study of cytomegalovirus exposure and HLA in healthy donors (dated by TCRdb to between 2016 and 2019). Library construction relied on the immunoSEQ multiplex PCR assay. For the multiplex PCR, a mixture combining 60 forward primers for TCR Vbeta segments and 13 reverse primers for TCR Jbeta segments was used. Held by TCRdb, this immuneACCESS table contains in-frame sequences only and omits some clones. Under half of the omission traces to an unresolved V gene where checked; the cause of the rest is unknown. This sample lists some 65,000 clones; around 62% were detected once. About 3% of the sample goes to the ten largest clones. Source material: PBMCs. These receptors all stem from a man aged 25 to 45 in good health and CMV-seronegative.

This clone was observed a few times. This rearrangement joins TRBV7-8 to TRBJ1-5, with D unclear. CDR3 length: 12 residues. V was shortened by 4 bases and J by 12 bases, with 13 bases between the two germline ends. CDR1 and CDR2 (germline): SGHVS, FQNEAQ. CDR3 sequence reads: CASSSLEEVQHF. CDR3 nucleotide sequence: TGTGCCAGCAGCTCCCTCGAGGAAGTCCAGCATTTT.

J is TRBJ2-2 and V is TRBV6-5, with a possible D match to TRBD1 (5 bases). Germline assignment: CDR1 MNHEY and CDR2 SVGAGI. The CDR3 is 15 residues long. V lost 6 bases and J 2 bases, leaving 13 bases between the germline ends. CDR3 amino acids: CASRVGRVNTGELFF. CDR3 sequence (DNA): TGTGCCAGCAGAGTAGGCAGGGTTAACACCGGGGAGCTGTTTTTT.

The chain is built from TRBV6-6 and TRBJ1-3; a weak D match, TRBD1 (6 bases). The ends were cut back, 4 bases at V and 4 bases at J, with 14 bases in the middle. The CDR3 runs to 15 residues. In germline, CDR1 is MNHNY, CDR2 SVGAGI (reference sequence). The CDR3 nucleotides are TGTGCCAGCAGTTCGGACAGTTACTTGGGAAACACCATATATTTT. It specifies CASSSDSYLGNTIYF.

The chain couples TRBV5-6 to TRBJ2-3, with 10 bases identical to TRBD2. The CDR3 spans 16 residues. The junction had 4 bases not matched to a gene; V was cut back by 1 base and J by 2 bases. Germline values: CDR1 SGHDT, CDR2 YYEEEE. CDR3: CASSLPLAGVTDTQYF. As DNA, the CDR3 is TGTGCCAGCAGCTTGCCTCTAGCGGGGGTCACAGATACGCAGTATTTT.

This chain joins TRBV7-9 and TRBJ2-5; TRBD1 is a possible D gene (5 bases). Trimming cost V 0 bases and J 5 bases, with 7 bases left between them. In germline, CDR1 is SEHNR, CDR2 FQNEAQ (reference sequence). The CDR3 covers 13 residues. CDR3 DNA: TGTGCCAGCAGCTTAGCAGCAGGGGAGACCCAGTACTTC. Encoded protein: CASSLAAGETQYF.

This clone has more than one count but fewer than ten. The CDR3 nucleotides are TGCGCCAGCAGCCAAGTTGGACTAGCGGGGCGGGAGTTCTTC. Protein: CASSQVGLAGREFF. This chain links TRBV4-1 with TRBJ2-1; TRBD2 agrees at 12 bases. The length of the CDR3 is 14 residues. V dropped 1 base and J dropped 14; count of bases not matched to a gene: 6. The germline V gene has CDR1 MGHRA and CDR2 YSYEKL.

The rearrangement joins TRBV6-5 to TRBJ1-3; TRBD1 agrees at 8 bases. This CDR3 is built from 14 residues. J gave up 2 bases and V 6 bases, and 3 bases lay outside the gene matches. Germline CDR1 MNHEY, CDR2 SVGAGI. CDR3 coding DNA: TGTGCCAGCAGACGGACAGGGACTGGAAACACCATATATTTT. It yields the protein CASRRTGTGNTIYF.

The chain joins TRBV19 to TRBJ1-2; TRBD1 aligns across 7 bases. The CDR3 has 14 amino acids. The germline V gene has CDR1 LNHDA and CDR2 SQIVND (reference sequence). The V segment lost 7 bases and the J segment 2 bases; nucleotides outside the gene matches: 7. CDR3 nucleotides: TGTGCCAGTACCAACAGGGGTCGGAACTATGGCTACACCTTC. Protein sequence: CASTNRGRNYGYTF.

This sequence joins TRBV20-1 and TRBJ2-3; D remains ambiguous. Germline V gene lookup returns CDR1 DFQATT and CDR2 SNEGSKA (reference sequence). The CDR3 covers 10 residues. V was clipped by 7 bases and J by 2 bases, with 4 bases between them. The CDR3 spells CSGVTDTQYF. The DNA of the CDR3 is TGCAGTGGCGTCACAGATACGCAGTATTTT.

The V call is TRBV11-2, the J call TRBJ2-5, with 10 bases fitting TRBD2. The J segment lost 5 bases and the V segment lost 3 bases, leaving 9 bases of the junction unmatched. Germline V CDR1 and CDR2: SGHAT, FQNNGV. There are 16 residues in the CDR3. The CDR3 is CASSFSASGGGETQYF. The CDR3, as DNA: TGTGCCAGCAGCTTCTCGGCTAGCGGGGGAGGTGAGACCCAGTACTTC.

The chain carries TRBV30 and TRBJ2-1; perhaps TRBD1 as D (6 bases). Trimming took 2 bases from V and 7 from J, leaving 9 bases between them. The CDR3 is 12 amino acids. The germline V gene has CDR1 GTSNPN and CDR2 SVGIG (reference sequence). In DNA, the CDR3 is TGTGCCTGGAGTACGCAGGGGAATGAGCAGTTCTTC. It translates to CAWSTQGNEQFF.

This clone was counted a few times. The chain has TRBV13 and TRBJ2-2; 15 nucleotides match TRBD2. The CDR3 loop spans 18 amino acids. The germline V gene encodes CDR1 PRHDT and CDR2 FYEKMQ (reference sequence). The J segment lost 5 bases and the V segment lost 5 bases, leaving 9 bases of the junction unmatched. The CDR3: CASSRWTSGGAWTGELFF. In DNA, the CDR3 is TGTGCCAGCAGCAGATGGACTAGCGGGGGGGCTTGGACCGGGGAGCTGTTTTTT.

A single count supports this clone. The chain employs TRBV5-1 and TRBJ1-2, with D unresolved. V dropped 0 bases and J dropped 4 bases, with 13 bases sitting between them. The CDR3 length is 15 residues. Germline V gene lookup returns CDR1 SGHRS and CDR2 YFSETQ. CDR3 region: CASSLAWADSYGYTF. The CDR3, as DNA: TGCGCCAGCAGCTTGGCCTGGGCGGACTCCTATGGCTACACCTTC.

This clone was seen more than once but under ten times. CDR3 residues: CASSLAGLSSPLHF. CDR3 sequence (DNA): TGTGCCAGCAGCTTAGCAGGGTTGAGTTCACCCCTCCACTTT. This chain uses TRBV5-8 with TRBJ1-6, with a weak D call TRBD1 (5 bases). This CDR3 contains 14 residues. Between the trimmed V and J ends, which lost 2 bases and 9 bases, there was a span of 12 bases. The germline V gene has CDR1 SGHTS and CDR2 YDEGEE.

This chain links TRBV7-6 with TRBJ1-1; 8 positions match TRBD1. CDR3 size: 17 residues. Trimming at V came to 1 base and at J to 0 bases, leaving 7 bases not matched to a gene. Germline CDR1 and CDR2: SGHVS and FNYEAQ. CDR3 sequence reads: CASSLGQGLAMNTEAFF. For the CDR3, the DNA is TGTGCCAGCAGCTTAGGACAGGGGCTGGCTATGAACACTGAAGCTTTCTTT.

The V call is TRBV7-2, the J call TRBJ2-7, with TRBD2 matching over 9 bases. The germline gives CDR1 SGHTA, CDR2 FQGNSA. The CDR3 is made up of 14 amino acids. V was pared by 8 bases and J by 4 bases, with 9 bases of the junction left unmatched. CDR3 nucleotide sequence: TGTGCCAGCTCTGGCGGGGGGGCCATATACGAGCAGTACTTC. As protein: CASSGGGAIYEQYF.

The J gene is TRBJ2-3, the V gene TRBV12-5; TRBD2 aligns across 11 bases. CDR3 length: 16 amino acids. V shed 6 bases and J 6 bases; nucleotides not matched to a gene: 11. Germline CDR1 reads LGHNT; CDR2 reads FRNRAP. CDR3 amino acids: CASGPGLAGQRDTQYF. Here the CDR3 DNA reads TGTGCTAGTGGACCCGGACTAGCGGGTCAGCGGGATACGCAGTATTTT.

The chain recombines TRBV30 with TRBJ1-6; unclear D gene. This CDR3 region has 13 residues. Germline CDR1 reads GTSNPN; CDR2 reads SVGIG (reference sequence). V lost 4 bases, J lost 6 bases, and 10 bases lay in between. The CDR3 sequence: CAWKVGSNSPLHF. In DNA, the CDR3 is TGTGCCTGGAAAGTGGGGAGTAATTCACCCCTCCACTTT.

V gene TRBV5-4 combines with J gene TRBJ2-7, with D maybe TRBD2 (5 bases). V gave up 4 bases and J gave up 0 bases, with 14 bases separating them. The CDR3 is 15 amino acids. Germline CDR1 SGHNT, CDR2 YYREEE (reference sequence). DNA of the CDR3: TGTGCCAGCAGCCGGGGAGTAGACAACTCCTACGAGCAGTACTTC. Translation: CASSRGVDNSYEQYF.

This clone was observed a handful of times. The rearrangement uses TRBV29-1 and TRBJ1-3, with D maybe TRBD1 (5 bases). CDR1 SQVTM and CDR2 ANQGSEA come from the germline V gene. CDR3 length equals 13 residues. The V end was cut by 3 bases, the J end by 2 bases, with 8 bases between. CDR3 in DNA: TGCAGCGTTGAGGGGCGTACTGGAAACACCATATATTTT. Translating gives CSVEGRTGNTIYF.

The V call is TRBV7-9, the J call TRBJ1-1, with 8 bases fitting TRBD1. Germline trimming cut 0 bases from V and 3 bases from J; bases unmatched to any gene: 6. Germline V gene lookup returns CDR1 SEHNR and CDR2 FQNEAQ (reference sequence). The CDR3 has 16 amino acids. The CDR3 here is CASSLAQGAEDTEAFF. CDR3 bases: TGTGCCAGCAGCTTAGCTCAGGGGGCGGAGGACACTGAAGCTTTCTTT.